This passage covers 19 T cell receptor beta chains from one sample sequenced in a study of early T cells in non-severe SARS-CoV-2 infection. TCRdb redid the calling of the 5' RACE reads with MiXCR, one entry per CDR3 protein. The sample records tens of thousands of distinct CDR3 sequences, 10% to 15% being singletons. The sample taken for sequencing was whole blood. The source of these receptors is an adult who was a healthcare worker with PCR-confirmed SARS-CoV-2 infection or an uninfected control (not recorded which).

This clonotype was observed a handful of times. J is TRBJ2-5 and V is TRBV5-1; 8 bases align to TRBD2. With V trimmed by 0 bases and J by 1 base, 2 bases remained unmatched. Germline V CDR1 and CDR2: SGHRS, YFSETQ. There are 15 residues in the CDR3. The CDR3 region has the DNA TGCGCCAGCAGCTTGGTTACTAGCGGCCAAGAGACCCAGTACTTC. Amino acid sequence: CASSLVTSGQETQYF.

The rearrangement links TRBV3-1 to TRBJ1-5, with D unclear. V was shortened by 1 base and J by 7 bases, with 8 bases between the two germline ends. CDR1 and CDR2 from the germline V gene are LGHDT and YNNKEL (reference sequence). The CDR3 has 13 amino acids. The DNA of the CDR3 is TGTGCCAGCAGCCAAGGACGAGAACAGCCCCAGCATTTT. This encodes CASSQGREQPQHF.

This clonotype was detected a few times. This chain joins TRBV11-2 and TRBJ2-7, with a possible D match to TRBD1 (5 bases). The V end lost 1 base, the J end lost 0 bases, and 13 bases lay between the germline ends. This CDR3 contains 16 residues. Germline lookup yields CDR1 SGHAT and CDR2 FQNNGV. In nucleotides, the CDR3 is TGTGCCAGCAGCTTAGGGGGCGTGCGCCGCTCCTACGAGCAGTACTTC. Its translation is CASSLGGVRRSYEQYF.

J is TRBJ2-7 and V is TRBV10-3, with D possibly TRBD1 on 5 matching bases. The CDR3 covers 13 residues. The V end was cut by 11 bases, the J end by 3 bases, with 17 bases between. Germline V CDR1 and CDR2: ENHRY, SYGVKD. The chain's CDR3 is CAAAGDSNYEQYF. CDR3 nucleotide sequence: TGTGCCGCCGCAGGCGACAGTAACTACGAGCAGTACTTC.

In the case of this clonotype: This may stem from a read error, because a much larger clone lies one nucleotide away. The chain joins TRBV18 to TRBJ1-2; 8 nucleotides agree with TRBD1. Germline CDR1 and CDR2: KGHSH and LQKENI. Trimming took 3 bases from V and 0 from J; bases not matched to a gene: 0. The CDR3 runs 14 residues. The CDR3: CASSPGQANYGYTF. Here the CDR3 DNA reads TGTGCCAGCTCACCGGGACAGGCTAACTATGGCTACACCTTC.

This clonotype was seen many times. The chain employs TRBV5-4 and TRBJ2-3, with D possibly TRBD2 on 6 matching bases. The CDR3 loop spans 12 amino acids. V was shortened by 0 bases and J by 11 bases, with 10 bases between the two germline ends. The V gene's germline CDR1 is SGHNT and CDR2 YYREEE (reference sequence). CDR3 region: CASSLVGGRQYF. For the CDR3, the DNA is TGTGCCAGCAGCTTGGTCGGGGGTAGGCAGTATTTT.

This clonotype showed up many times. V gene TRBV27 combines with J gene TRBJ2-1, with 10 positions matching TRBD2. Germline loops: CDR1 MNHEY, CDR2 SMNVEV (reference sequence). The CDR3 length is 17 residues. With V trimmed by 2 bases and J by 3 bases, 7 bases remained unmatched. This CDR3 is CASSLRSGTSVYNEQFF. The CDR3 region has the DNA TGTGCCAGCAGTTTACGTTCCGGGACTAGCGTCTACAATGAGCAGTTCTTC.

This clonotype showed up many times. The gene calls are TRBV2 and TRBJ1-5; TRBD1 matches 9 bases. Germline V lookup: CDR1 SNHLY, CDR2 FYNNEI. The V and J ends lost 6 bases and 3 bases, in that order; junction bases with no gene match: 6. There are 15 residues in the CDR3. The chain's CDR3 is CASSVDRGNNQPQHF. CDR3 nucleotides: TGTGCCAGCAGCGTGGACAGGGGCAACAATCAGCCCCAGCATTTT.

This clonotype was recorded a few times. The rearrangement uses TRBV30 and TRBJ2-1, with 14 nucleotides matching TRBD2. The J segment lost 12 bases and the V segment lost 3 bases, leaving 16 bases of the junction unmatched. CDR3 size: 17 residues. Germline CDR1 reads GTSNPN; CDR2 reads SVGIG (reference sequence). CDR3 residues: CAWRGTSGSKNRDRQFF. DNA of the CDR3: TGTGCCTGGAGGGGGACTAGCGGGAGCAAAAACCGGGATCGGCAGTTCTTC.

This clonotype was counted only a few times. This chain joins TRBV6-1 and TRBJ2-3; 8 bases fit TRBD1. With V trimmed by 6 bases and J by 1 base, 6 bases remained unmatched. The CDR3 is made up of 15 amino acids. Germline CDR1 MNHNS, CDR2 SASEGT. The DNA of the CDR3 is TGTGCCAGCAGGCTAGGACAGGGAGGCACAGATACGCAGTATTTT. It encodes CASRLGQGGTDTQYF.

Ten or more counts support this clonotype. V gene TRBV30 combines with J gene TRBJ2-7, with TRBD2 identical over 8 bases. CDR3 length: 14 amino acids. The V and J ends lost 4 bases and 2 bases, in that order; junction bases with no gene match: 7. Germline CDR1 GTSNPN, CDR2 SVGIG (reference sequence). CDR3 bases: TGTGCCTGGAAAGTGTTCGGGAGGGCCTACGAGCAGTACTTC. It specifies CAWKVFGRAYEQYF.

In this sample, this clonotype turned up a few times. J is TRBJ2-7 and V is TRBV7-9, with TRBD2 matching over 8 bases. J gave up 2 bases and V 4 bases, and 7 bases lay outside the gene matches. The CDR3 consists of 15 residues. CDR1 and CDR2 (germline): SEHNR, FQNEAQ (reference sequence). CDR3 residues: CASSSRAGEAYEQYF. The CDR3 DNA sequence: TGTGCCAGCAGCTCGAGAGCGGGGGAGGCCTACGAGCAGTACTTC.

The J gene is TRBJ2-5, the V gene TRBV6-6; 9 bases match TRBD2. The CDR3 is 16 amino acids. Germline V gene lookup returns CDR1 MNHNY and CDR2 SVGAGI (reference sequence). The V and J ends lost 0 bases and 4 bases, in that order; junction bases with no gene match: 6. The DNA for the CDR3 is TGTGCCAGCAGTTACTCCAGGCGGGGGGGCCCAGAGACCCAGTACTTC. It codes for CASSYSRRGGPETQYF.

CDR3 in amino acids: CSASGGTGELFF. The CDR3 DNA reads TGCAGTGCTAGCGGGGGAACCGGGGAGCTGTTTTTT. The chain employs TRBV20-1 and TRBJ2-2; D perhaps matches TRBD2 (6 bases). Trimming removed 3 bases at V and 5 bases at J, with 7 bases between. Germline assignment: CDR1 DFQATT and CDR2 SNEGSKA (reference sequence). This CDR3 region has 12 residues.

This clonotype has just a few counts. The CDR3 protein is CASSLAAGVAYEQYF. CDR3 coding DNA: TGCGCCAGCAGCTTGGCGGCGGGAGTGGCCTACGAGCAGTACTTC. The genes are TRBV5-1 and TRBJ2-7; 7 bases agree with TRBD2. The CDR3 sequence is 15 residues long. The V segment lost 0 bases and the J segment 2 bases; nucleotides outside the gene matches: 5. CDR1 is SGHRS, CDR2 YFSETQ, per germline. Full variable domain (outside the CDR3, taken from reference TRBV5-1 and TRBJ2-7): KAGVTQTPRYLIKTRGQQVTLSCSPISGHRSVSWYQQTPGQGLQFLFEYFSETQRNKGNFPGRFSGRQFSNSRSEMNVSTLELGDSALYLCASSLAAGVAYEQYFGPGTRLTVT.

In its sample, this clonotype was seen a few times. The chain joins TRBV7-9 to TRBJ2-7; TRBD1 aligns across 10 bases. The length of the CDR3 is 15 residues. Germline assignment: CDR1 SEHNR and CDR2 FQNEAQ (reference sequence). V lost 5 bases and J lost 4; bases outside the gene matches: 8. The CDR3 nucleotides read TGTGCCAGCAGCCCCGGGACAGGGGATCGTTACGAGCAGTACTTC. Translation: CASSPGTGDRYEQYF.

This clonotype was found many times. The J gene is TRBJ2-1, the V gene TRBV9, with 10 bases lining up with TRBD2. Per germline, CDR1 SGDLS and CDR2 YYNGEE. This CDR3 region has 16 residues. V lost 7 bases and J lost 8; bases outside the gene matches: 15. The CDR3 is CASGGAGGPSGYEQFF. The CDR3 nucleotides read TGTGCCAGCGGGGGAGCGGGAGGGCCGTCGGGCTATGAGCAGTTCTTC.

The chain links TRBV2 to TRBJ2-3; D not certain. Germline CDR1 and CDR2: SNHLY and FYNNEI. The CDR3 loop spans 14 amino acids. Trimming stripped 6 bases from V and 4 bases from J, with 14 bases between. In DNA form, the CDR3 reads TGTGCCAGCAGATCGGTCTCAACGGCAGATACGCAGTATTTT. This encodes CASRSVSTADTQYF. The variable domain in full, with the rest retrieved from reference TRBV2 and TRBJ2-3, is EPEVTQTPSHQVTQMGQEVILRCVPISNHLYFYWYRQILGQKVEFLVSFYNNEISEKSEIFDDQFSVERPDGSNFTLKIRSTKLEDSAMYFCASRSVSTADTQYFGPGTRLTVL.

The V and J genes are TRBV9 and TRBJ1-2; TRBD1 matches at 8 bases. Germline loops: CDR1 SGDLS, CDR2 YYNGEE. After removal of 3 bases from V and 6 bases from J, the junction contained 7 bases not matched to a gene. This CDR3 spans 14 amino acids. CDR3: CASSAQGVRDGYTF. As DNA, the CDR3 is TGTGCCAGCAGCGCACAGGGGGTAAGGGATGGCTACACCTTC.